What follows are 27 T cell receptor beta chains derived from one specimen sequenced in a study of regulatory T cells in long-lasting Graves disease. Researchers made TCR beta libraries by using iRepertoire HTBI primers and running Arm-PCR on CDR3 regions. Each CDR3 protein is one row after TCRdb ran MiXCR on the multiplex PCR reads. The sample lists 300,000 to 350,000 distinct CDR3 sequences, about 20% occurring once. As to time point: persistent/refractory GD, antithyroid drugs over 5 years with positive TRAb. The TCR library was made from RNA that had been extracted from PBMCs in TRIzol. The sample was peripheral blood mononuclear cells (PBMCs), taken when the disease was refractory, from a patient treated with antithyroid drugs. The receptors here all came from a female donor with Graves disease.

The J gene is TRBJ2-5, the V gene TRBV6-2 or TRBV6-3; TRBD2 matches at 12 bases. Germline lookup yields CDR1 MNHEY and CDR2 SVGEGT. The CDR3 has 17 residues. Unmatched junction bases numbered 12, after V lost 5 bases and J lost 5 bases. CDR3 residues: CASSEILAGGPGETQYF. The CDR3 DNA is TGTGCCAGCAGTGAAATCCTAGCGGGAGGGCCGGGGGAGACCCAGTACTTC.

This clonotype was recorded at least ten times. The gene calls are TRBV30 and TRBJ1-1; TRBD1 is a possible D gene (5 bases). Trimming removed 4 bases at V and 4 bases at J, with 13 bases between. The CDR3 consists of 13 residues. CDR1 and CDR2 from the germline V gene are GTSNPN and SVGIG (reference sequence). CDR3 region: CAWIRWRGTEAFF. In nucleotides, the CDR3 is TGTGCCTGGATTCGGTGGAGGGGCACTGAAGCTTTCTTT.

The chain couples TRBV3-2 to TRBJ1-2; whether TRBD1, the table's D call, matches the DNA was not checked. TRBV3-2 is a known pseudogene. The CDR3 contains 17 residues. The CDR3 reads CASSQDQRAETNYGYTF. The CDR3 nucleotides read TGTGCCAGCAGCCAAGATCAAAGGGCGGAGACTAACTATGGCTACACCTTC.

The chain combines TRBV7-9 with TRBJ2-5, with no clear D. Germline values: CDR1 SEHNR, CDR2 FQNEAQ (reference sequence). V gave up 1 base and J gave up 1 base, with 7 bases separating them. The length of the CDR3 is 14 residues. CDR3 DNA: TGTGCCAGCAGCTTAGTGCTGGCCCAAGAGACCCAGTACTTC. It specifies CASSLVLAQETQYF.

This clonotype turned up a few times. The chain combines TRBV15 with TRBJ2-5; possible D gene TRBD2, 5 bases. Germline V gene data show CDR1 as LNHNV and CDR2 as YYDKDF (reference sequence). This CDR3 has 12 amino acids. The germline V and J ends were trimmed by 8 bases and 5 bases, with 12 bases remaining between them. CDR3 nucleotide sequence: TGTGCCACCGCAACTAGTTCGGAGACCCAGTACTTC. It codes for CATATSSETQYF.

The sample holds many counts of this clonotype. The V and J genes are TRBV3-1 and TRBJ1-1; D possibly corresponds to TRBD1 (5 bases). Looked up from germline, CDR1 is LGHDT and CDR2 is YNNKEL (reference sequence). The germline V and J ends were trimmed by 0 bases and 5 bases, with 13 bases remaining between them. The CDR3 loop spans 15 amino acids. The CDR3 sequence: CASSQDEWRGTEAFF. CDR3 DNA sequence: TGTGCCAGCAGCCAAGATGAGTGGCGGGGGACTGAAGCTTTCTTT.

This sequence joins TRBV5-1 and TRBJ2-7; 12 nucleotides align to TRBD2. J lost 6 bases, V lost 0 bases, and 13 bases had no gene match. The length of the CDR3 is 18 residues. Germline V gene sequence: CDR1 SGHRS, CDR2 YFSETQ. The CDR3 loop reads CASSLGPGTSGPRGEQYF. In DNA, the CDR3 is TGCGCCAGCAGCTTGGGCCCCGGGACTAGCGGGCCGAGAGGCGAGCAGTACTTC. The full variable domain, rest sourced from reference TRBV5-1 and TRBJ2-7, is KAGVTQTPRYLIKTRGQQVTLSCSPISGHRSVSWYQQTPGQGLQFLFEYFSETQRNKGNFPGRFSGRQFSNSRSEMNVSTLELGDSALYLCASSLGPGTSGPRGEQYFGPGTRLTVT.

This clonotype was seen repeatedly, ten times or more. The rearrangement links TRBV6-2 or TRBV6-3 to TRBJ1-5; D is unclear. Trimming took 0 bases from V and 1 from J, leaving 7 bases between them. This CDR3 comprises 15 residues. Per germline, CDR1 MNHEY and CDR2 SVGEGT. The CDR3 coding sequence is TGTGCCAGCAGTTACTCCGGACGGAGCAATCAGCCCCAGCATTTT. This gives the protein CASSYSGRSNQPQHF.

This clonotype was counted ten times or more. Mismatch with germline at one junction end may stem from a read error. The rearrangement joins TRBV7-7 to TRBJ2-5; D remains unclear. The CDR3 length is 12 residues. In germline, CDR1 is SSHAT, CDR2 FNYEAQ (reference sequence). CDR3 protein: CASSHQGETQYF. CDR3 sequence (DNA): TGTGCTAGCAGCCACCAAGGGGAGACCCAGTACTTC.

This clonotype was detected only a few times. The chain recombines TRBV20-1 with TRBJ2-7; D might be TRBD1 or TRBD2, each matching 5 bases. V was shortened by 5 bases and J by 0 bases, with 14 bases between the two germline ends. There are 14 residues in the CDR3. From germline, CDR1 is DFQATT and CDR2 SNEGSKA (reference sequence). The CDR3 here is CSARSRDGSYEQYF. The CDR3 DNA follows: TGCAGTGCTCGGTCTCGGGACGGCTCCTACGAGCAGTACTTC.

The chain joins TRBV5-8 to TRBJ1-6; 8 nucleotides align to TRBD1. The germline V gene encodes CDR1 SGHTS and CDR2 YDEGEE. V was clipped by 3 bases and J by 10 bases; unmatched bases: 6. This CDR3 is built from 14 residues. The CDR3 DNA is TGTGCCAGCAGCTATAACCGGGACAGGTCACCCCTCCACTTT. Translating it yields CASSYNRDRSPLHF.

V is TRBV5-1 and J is TRBJ1-1; D unclear. The V gene lost 5 bases and the J gene lost 6 bases, with 17 bases spanning the gap. CDR1 is SGHRS and CDR2 is YFSETQ in the germline V gene. The CDR3 loop spans 14 amino acids. CDR3 DNA: TGCGCCAGCAGTTCTACGAGTAGGTCGTCTGAAGCTTTCTTT. Translation: CASSSTSRSSEAFF.

The chain uses TRBV6-1 and TRBJ1-5, with D perhaps matching TRBD1 (6 bases). V was cut by 11 bases and J by 3 bases, with 20 bases left in between. The CDR3 has 15 amino acids. The germline gives CDR1 MNHNS, CDR2 SASEGT. In nucleotides, the CDR3 is TGTGCCGCCGCCCGGGGGGGGCGGCTCAATCAGCCCCAGCATTTT. Translated: CAAARGGRLNQPQHF.

This clonotype has a count of ten or more. A read error may account for a junction end that differs from germline. The chain uses TRBV5-1 and TRBJ1-1; 7 nucleotides match TRBD1. CDR1 SGHRS and CDR2 YFSETQ come from the germline V gene. This CDR3 spans 14 amino acids. The CDR3 here is CASSLGGGNTEAFF. CDR3 bases: TGTGCCAGCAGTTTAGGGGGCGGGAACACTGAAGCTTTCTTT.

The sample holds a few counts of this clonotype. The chain uses TRBV19 and TRBJ2-1; D may be TRBD2 (6 bases). From germline, CDR1 is LNHDA and CDR2 SQIVND (reference sequence). Trimming removed 8 bases from V and 0 bases from J, with 11 bases in between. This CDR3 is built from 14 residues. The CDR3 reads CASGGESSYNEQFF. The CDR3 nucleotides read TGTGCCAGTGGAGGGGAGAGCTCCTACAATGAGCAGTTCTTC.

This clonotype was counted at least ten times. The rearrangement uses TRBV7-2 and TRBJ2-7, with D unresolved. V lost 2 bases, J lost 5 bases, and 7 bases lay in between. Germline V lookup: CDR1 SGHTA, CDR2 FQGNSA. CDR3 size: 12 residues. The CDR3 region has the DNA TGTGCCAGCAGCTTACGAGGCCACGAGCAGTACTTC. Translating gives CASSLRGHEQYF.

Many counts were recorded for this clonotype. The rearrangement uses TRBV27 and TRBJ1-4, with a possible D match to TRBD1 (6 bases). Trimming shortened V by 7 bases and J by 8 bases, and 23 bases separated the two germline ends. The CDR3 consists of 16 residues. Germline V CDR1 and CDR2: MNHEY, SMNVEV (reference sequence). For the CDR3, the DNA is TGTGCCAGCAAATCCGGGACACCCTCGGGGACCGAAAAACTGTTTTTT. Translating it yields CASKSGTPSGTEKLFF.

This clonotype was seen only a few times. CDR3 amino acids: CSANRDLNSEQYF. The DNA for the CDR3 is TGCAGTGCTAACCGGGACCTCAACTCCGAGCAGTACTTC. V is TRBV20-1 and J is TRBJ2-7; the D gene could be TRBD1 or TRBD2 (5 bases each). Trimming took off 4 bases at V and 6 bases at J, with 16 bases between the two ends. Germline values: CDR1 DFQATT, CDR2 SNEGSKA (reference sequence). The CDR3 is made up of 13 amino acids.

About this clonotype: A single base separates this from a much larger clone, so it may be a read error. The rearrangement links TRBV7-9 to TRBJ2-5; 7 bases line up with TRBD2. Germline CDR1 is SEHNR and CDR2 is FQNEAQ (reference sequence). CDR3 size: 13 residues. CDR3 sequence reads: CASSDGLVGTRYF. The CDR3 region has the DNA TGTGCCAGCAGCGACGGACTAGTAGGGACCCGGTACTTC.

The V gene is TRBV5-1, the J gene TRBJ2-1; 7 nucleotides agree with TRBD1. Losses at the gene ends were 6 bases for V and 0 bases for J; bases not matched to a gene: 6. The CDR3 loop spans 15 amino acids. Germline CDR1 reads SGHRS; CDR2 reads YFSETQ. The CDR3 sequence is CASKAGTVSYNEQFF. The CDR3 DNA reads as TGCGCCAGCAAAGCCGGGACAGTCTCCTACAATGAGCAGTTCTTC.

The V gene is TRBV20-1, the J gene TRBJ2-4, with D tentatively TRBD1 (6 bases). The germline V and J ends were trimmed by 4 bases and 7 bases, with 14 bases remaining between them. The CDR3 sequence is 13 residues long. CDR1 DFQATT and CDR2 SNEGSKA come from the germline V gene (reference sequence). CDR3 protein: CSATTPGQNIQYF. Written as DNA, the CDR3 is TGCAGTGCTACAACCCCAGGACAGAACATTCAGTACTTC.

This clonotype was counted ten times or more. The chain joins TRBV7-2 to TRBJ1-5; D is perhaps TRBD1 (6 bases). Germline loops: CDR1 SGHTA, CDR2 FQGNSA. The CDR3 is 16 residues long. V shed 5 bases and J shed 2 bases, with 16 bases lying between them. CDR3 sequence: CASSPGTRGGNQPQHF. CDR3 in DNA: TGTGCCAGCAGCCCCGGGACAAGGGGAGGCAATCAGCCCCAGCATTTT.

This clonotype was seen ten or more times. This chain connects TRBV28 to TRBJ2-2, with unresolved D. V was trimmed by 3 bases and J by 7 bases, leaving 12 bases between them. Germline CDR1 MDHEN, CDR2 SYDVKM. The CDR3 consists of 14 residues. For the CDR3, the DNA is TGTGCCAGCAGTTTGGGCTCGTCTGGCGGGGAGCTGTTTTTT. Amino acids: CASSLGSSGGELFF.

The table lists this clonotype with many counts. The V call is TRBV28, the J call TRBJ1-6; tentative D call: TRBD1 (5 bases). Deletions cut 5 bases from V and 7 bases from J, with 15 bases between. The germline gives CDR1 MDHEN, CDR2 SYDVKM. This CDR3 contains 15 residues. CDR3 nucleotide sequence: TGTGCCAGCAGTCCCGGGGGGAGGGTAAATTCACCCCTCCACTTT. This translates into CASSPGGRVNSPLHF.

This clonotype came up a few times. The gene calls are TRBV7-2 and TRBJ1-6, with D possibly matching TRBD1 (6 bases). The CDR3 is 17 residues long. The V and J ends lost 1 base and 6 bases respectively, with 16 bases between them. Germline values: CDR1 SGHTA, CDR2 FQGNSA. CDR3 nucleotides: TGTGCCAGCAGCTTAGAAGTTTGGGACATACGTAATTCACCCCTCCACTTT. Encoded protein: CASSLEVWDIRNSPLHF.

J is TRBJ1-5 and V is TRBV27; 10 bases fit TRBD1. CDR3 length: 17 residues. The V gene end was trimmed by 6 bases and the J gene end by 6 bases; junction bases not matched to a gene: 14. From germline, CDR1 is MNHEY and CDR2 SMNVEV (reference sequence). The CDR3 region is CASSPQTGGAVGQPQHF. Here the CDR3 DNA reads TGTGCCAGCAGCCCCCAGACAGGGGGCGCGGTAGGTCAGCCCCAGCATTTT.

This clonotype was seen more than once but under ten times. V usage is TRBV18 and J usage is TRBJ1-6; TRBD1 is a possible D gene (5 bases). The CDR3 spans 18 residues. V was cut by 3 bases and J by 6 bases, with 21 bases left in between. CDR1 is KGHSH and CDR2 is LQKENI in the germline V gene. The CDR3 spells CASSPLERSGGSNSPLHF. In DNA, the CDR3 is TGTGCCAGCTCACCTTTGGAAAGGTCCGGGGGGAGTAATTCACCCCTCCACTTT. Full variable domain (missing parts from reference TRBV18 and TRBJ1-6): NAGVMQNPRHLVRRRGQEARLRCSPMKGHSHVYWYRQLPEEGLKFMVYLQKENIIDESGMPKERFSAEFPKEGPSILRIQQVVRGDSAAYFCASSPLERSGGSNSPLHFGNGTRLTVT.